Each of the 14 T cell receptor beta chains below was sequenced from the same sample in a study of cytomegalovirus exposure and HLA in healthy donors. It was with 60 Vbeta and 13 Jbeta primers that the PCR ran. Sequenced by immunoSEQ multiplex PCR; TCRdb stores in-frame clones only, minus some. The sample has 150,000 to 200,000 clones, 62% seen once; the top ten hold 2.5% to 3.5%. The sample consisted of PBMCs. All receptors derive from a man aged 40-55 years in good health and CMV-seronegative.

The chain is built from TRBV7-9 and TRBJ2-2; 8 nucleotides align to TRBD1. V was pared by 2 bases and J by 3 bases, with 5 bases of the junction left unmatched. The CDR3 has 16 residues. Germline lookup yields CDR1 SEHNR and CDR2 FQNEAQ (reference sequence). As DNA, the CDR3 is TGTGCCAGCAGCTTACCCCCAGGGGGCGACACCGGGGAGCTGTTTTTT. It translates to CASSLPPGGDTGELFF.

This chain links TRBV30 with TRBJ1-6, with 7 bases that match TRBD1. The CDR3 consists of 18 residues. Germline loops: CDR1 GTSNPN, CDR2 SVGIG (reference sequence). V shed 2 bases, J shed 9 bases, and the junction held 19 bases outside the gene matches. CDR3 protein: CAWSYRDSKPPFGSPLHF. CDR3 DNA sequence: TGTGCCTGGAGTTACCGGGACAGTAAACCCCCTTTTGGTTCACCCCTCCACTTT.

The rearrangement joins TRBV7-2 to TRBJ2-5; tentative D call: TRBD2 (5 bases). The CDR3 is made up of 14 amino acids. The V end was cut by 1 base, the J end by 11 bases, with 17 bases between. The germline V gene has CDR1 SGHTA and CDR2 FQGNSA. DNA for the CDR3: TGTGCCAGCAGCTTAGTTGGAGGTGGGGATCAGCAGTACTTC. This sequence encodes CASSLVGGGDQQYF.

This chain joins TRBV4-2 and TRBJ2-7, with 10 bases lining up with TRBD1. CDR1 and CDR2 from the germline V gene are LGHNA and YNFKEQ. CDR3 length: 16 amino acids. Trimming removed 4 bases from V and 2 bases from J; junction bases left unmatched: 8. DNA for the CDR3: TGTGCCAGCAGCCCCCAGATGGGACAGGGGACCTACGAGCAGTACTTC. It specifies CASSPQMGQGTYEQYF.

The CDR3: CASSLGLAGNQETQYF. The CDR3 nucleotides read TGCGCCAGCAGCTTGGGGTTAGCGGGGAACCAAGAGACCCAGTACTTC. The chain carries TRBV5-1 and TRBJ2-5; 8 bases are shared with TRBD2. Unmatched junction bases numbered 4, after V lost 0 bases and J lost 0 bases. Germline V gene data show CDR1 as SGHRS and CDR2 as YFSETQ. The length of the CDR3 is 16 residues.

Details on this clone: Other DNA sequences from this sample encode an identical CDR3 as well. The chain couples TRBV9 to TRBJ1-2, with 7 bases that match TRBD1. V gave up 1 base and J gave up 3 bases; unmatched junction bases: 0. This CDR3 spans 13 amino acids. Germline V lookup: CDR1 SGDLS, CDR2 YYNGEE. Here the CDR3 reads CASSVTGDYGYTF. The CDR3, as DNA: TGTGCCAGCAGCGTAACAGGGGACTATGGCTACACCTTC. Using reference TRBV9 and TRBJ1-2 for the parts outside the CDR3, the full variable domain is DSGVTQTPKHLITATGQRVTLRCSPRSGDLSVYWYQQSLDQGLQFLIQYYNGEERAKGNILERFSAQQFPDLHSELNLSSLELGDSALYFCASSVTGDYGYTFGSGTRLTVV.

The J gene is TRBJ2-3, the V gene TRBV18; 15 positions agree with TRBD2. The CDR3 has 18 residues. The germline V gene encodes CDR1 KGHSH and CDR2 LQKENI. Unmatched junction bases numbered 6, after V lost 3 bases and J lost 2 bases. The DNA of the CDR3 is TGTGCCAGCTCACCCAGGGGGACTAGCGGGAGGATCACAGATACGCAGTATTTT. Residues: CASSPRGTSGRITDTQYF.

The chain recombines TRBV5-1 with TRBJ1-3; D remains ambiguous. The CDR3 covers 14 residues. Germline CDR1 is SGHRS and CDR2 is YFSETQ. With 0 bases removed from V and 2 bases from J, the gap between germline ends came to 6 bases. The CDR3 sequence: CASSLGEAGNTIYF. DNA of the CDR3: TGCGCCAGCAGCTTGGGGGAGGCTGGAAACACCATATATTTT.

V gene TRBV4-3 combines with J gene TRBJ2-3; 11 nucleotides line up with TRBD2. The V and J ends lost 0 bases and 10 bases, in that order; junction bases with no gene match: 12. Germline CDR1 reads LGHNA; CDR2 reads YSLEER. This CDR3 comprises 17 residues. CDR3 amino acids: CASSQDESLAGGMAQYF. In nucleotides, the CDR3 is TGCGCCAGCAGCCAAGATGAATCCCTAGCGGGAGGTATGGCGCAGTATTTT.

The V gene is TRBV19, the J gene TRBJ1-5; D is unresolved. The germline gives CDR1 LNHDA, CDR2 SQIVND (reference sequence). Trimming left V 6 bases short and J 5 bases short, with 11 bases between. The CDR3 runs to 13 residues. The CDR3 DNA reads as TGTGCCAGTAGGCCAAGGGAGGATCAGCCCCAGCATTTT. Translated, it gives CASRPREDQPQHF.

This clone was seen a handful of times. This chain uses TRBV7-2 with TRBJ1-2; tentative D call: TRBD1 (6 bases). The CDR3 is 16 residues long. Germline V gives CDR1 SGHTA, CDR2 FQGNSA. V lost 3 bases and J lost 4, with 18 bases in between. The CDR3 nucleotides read TGTGCCAGCAGCTTGGCCCCAGGACAGAGTGCCTATGGCTACACCTTC. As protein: CASSLAPGQSAYGYTF.

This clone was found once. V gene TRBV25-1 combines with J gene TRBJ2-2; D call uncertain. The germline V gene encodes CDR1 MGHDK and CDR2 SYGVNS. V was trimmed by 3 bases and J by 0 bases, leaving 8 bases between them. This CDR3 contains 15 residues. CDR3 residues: CASSDLRSNTGELFF. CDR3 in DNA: TGTGCCAGCAGTGATCTACGGTCGAACACCGGGGAGCTGTTTTTT.

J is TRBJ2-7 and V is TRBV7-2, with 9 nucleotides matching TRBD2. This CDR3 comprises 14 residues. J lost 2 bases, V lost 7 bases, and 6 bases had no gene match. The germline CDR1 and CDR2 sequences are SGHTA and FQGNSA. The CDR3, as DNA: TGTGCCAGCACCCCGACTAGCGGCCCCTACGAGCAGTACTTC. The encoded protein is CASTPTSGPYEQYF. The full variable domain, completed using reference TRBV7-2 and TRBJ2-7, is GAGVSQSPSNKVTEKGKDVELRCDPISGHTALYWYRQSLGQGLEFLIYFQGNSAPDKSGLPSDRFSAERTGGSVSTLTIQRTQQEDSAVYLCASTPTSGPYEQYFGPGTRLTVT.

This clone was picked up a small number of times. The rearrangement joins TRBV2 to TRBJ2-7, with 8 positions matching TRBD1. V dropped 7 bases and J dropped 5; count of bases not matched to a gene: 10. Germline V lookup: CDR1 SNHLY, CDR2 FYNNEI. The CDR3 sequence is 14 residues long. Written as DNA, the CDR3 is TGTGCCAGCATGCCGGACAGGGTAGCCCACGAGCAGTACTTC. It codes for CASMPDRVAHEQYF.